Following are 21 T cell receptor beta chains from one sample sequenced in a study of T cells in women clearing cervical HPV infection. Only in-frame clones appear in the TCRdb table, and some are missing; sequencing was by immunoSEQ multiplex PCR. The record lists 25,000 to 35,000 clones, of which the ten most abundant hold roughly 7%. The sample taken for sequencing was blood buffy coat. These receptors were obtained from a woman between 18 and 70 years old with a cervical HPV16 infection that either progressed to CIN3+ or cleared (not recorded which).

Turning to this clone: Sequencing ends 3 residues short of the CDR3 end; the germline J gene provides the rest. The chain has TRBV2 and TRBJ2-5, with 7 positions matching TRBD2. V lost 7 bases and J lost 4; bases outside the gene matches: 6. The CDR3 consists of 13 residues. The germline V gene has CDR1 SNHLY and CDR2 FYNNEI. The DNA read from the CDR3 is TGTGCCAGCACGCGGGAGATGACAGAGACC. It specifies CASTREMTET. In full, the CDR3 is CASTREMTETQYF. Full variable domain (outside the CDR3, taken from reference TRBV2 and TRBJ2-5): EPEVTQTPSHQVTQMGQEVILRCVPISNHLYFYWYRQILGQKVEFLVSFYNNEISEKSEIFDDQFSVERPDGSNFTLKIRSTKLEDSAMYFCASTREMTETQYFGPGTRLLVL.

In the case of this clone: Coverage ceases 3 residues before the CDR3 finishes, and the germline J gene fills in the end. V gene TRBV20-1 combines with J gene TRBJ2-5, with D possibly being TRBD2 (5 bases). CDR3 length equals 14 residues. V was cut by 3 bases and J by 5 bases, with 16 bases left in between. Germline CDR1 and CDR2: DFQATT and SNEGSKA (reference sequence). The CDR3 protein is CSARSSRSGETQYF. Partial CDR3 DNA: TGCAGTGCTAGGTCTAGCCGGTCGGGGGAGACC.

Regarding this clone: The read is 3 residues too short to cover the CDR3 end, so that end is filled in from the germline J gene. The genes are TRBV18 and TRBJ1-1; no reliable D call. Trimming took off 1 base at V and 0 bases at J, with 15 bases between the two ends. This CDR3 contains 17 residues. Germline V lookup: CDR1 KGHSH, CDR2 LQKENI. The CDR3 region is CASSPRPALGMNTEAFF. The sequenced CDR3 bases are TGTGCCAGCTCACCACGGCCGGCCCTAGGCATGAACACTGAA. Filled out from reference TRBV18 and TRBJ1-1, the complete variable domain reads NAGVMQNPRHLVRRRGQEARLRCSPMKGHSHVYWYRQLPEEGLKFMVYLQKENIIDESGMPKERFSAEFPKEGPSILRIQQVVRGDSAAYFCASSPRPALGMNTEAFFGQGTRLTVV.

Of note for this clone: The read ends 3 residues shy of where the CDR3 ends; the end is completed using the germline J gene. The chain uses TRBV2 and TRBJ1-2; the D gene is possibly TRBD1 (5 bases). V was clipped by 7 bases and J by 4 bases, with 10 bases between them. The CDR3 covers 12 residues. CDR1 is SNHLY and CDR2 is FYNNEI in the germline V gene. The CDR3 sequence is CASMTDTYGYTF. Incomplete CDR3 DNA: TGTGCCAGCATGACGGACACCTATGGC.

In the case of this clone: The CDR3 end lies 3 residues beyond the end of the read and is filled in from the germline J gene. The chain combines TRBV30 with TRBJ2-2; 7 bases match TRBD1. The CDR3 runs to 18 residues. Germline CDR1 and CDR2: GTSNPN and SVGIG (reference sequence). Incomplete CDR3 DNA: TGTGCCTGGAGTTTCCTGCGGACAGGTCCCACTGGGGCCAACGTG. This sequence encodes CAWSFLRTGPTGANV. The CDR3, in full, reads CAWSFLRTGPTGANVLFF.

Turning to this clone: Coverage ceases 3 residues before the CDR3 finishes, and the germline J gene fills in the end. This chain uses TRBV7-1 with TRBJ2-3; 13 bases map to TRBD2. TRBV7-1 counts as an open reading frame of uncertain function. This CDR3 spans 20 amino acids. The CDR3 is CASSSRPRTSGSLVAETQYF. The part of the CDR3 DNA that was read is TGTGCCAGCAGCTCCCGACCGCGGACTAGCGGGAGTCTGGTTGCGGAGACG.

Note on this clone: The read terminates 3 residues before the CDR3 end, so the remaining end is supplied by the germline J gene. V and J are TRBV20-1 and TRBJ2-5, with 10 bases matching TRBD1. V was clipped by 3 bases and J by 5 bases; unmatched bases: 12. Germline V gene sequence: CDR1 DFQATT, CDR2 SNEGSKA (reference sequence). The CDR3 loop spans 16 amino acids. CDR3 DNA, as far as it was read: TGCAGTGCTAGGGGGGACAGGGGAATCACTTGGGAGACC. This translates into CSARGDRGITWET. The CDR3 reads in full as CSARGDRGITWETQYF.

Concerning this clone itself: The read comes to an end 3 residues before the CDR3 does, leaving the germline J gene to fill in the end. V is TRBV6-4 and J is TRBJ2-1; tentative D call: TRBD1 (6 bases). The CDR3 spans 18 residues. CDR1 and CDR2 (germline): MRHNA, SNTAGT. Trimming stripped 0 bases from V and 0 bases from J, with 15 bases between. CDR3 loop: CASSDSGHSSSSYNEQFF. The sequenced CDR3 bases are TGTGCCAGCAGTGACTCGGGACACTCATCGAGCTCCTACAATGAG.

On this clone: Read coverage stops 3 residues before the CDR3 terminus; the germline J gene supplies the remainder. The chain joins TRBV28 to TRBJ1-4, with D perhaps TRBD1 (5 bases). Germline V gives CDR1 MDHEN, CDR2 SYDVKM. V was trimmed by 8 bases and J by 8 bases, leaving 21 bases between them. This CDR3 comprises 15 residues. The covered CDR3 bases are TGTGCCAGCCACGAATTAGGGGAATCTTGGGAAAAA. Its protein is CASHELGESWEK. The whole CDR3 sequence is CASHELGESWEKLFF.

Details on this clone: The read is 3 residues too short to cover the CDR3 end, so that end is filled in from the germline J gene. The rearrangement links TRBV18 to TRBJ1-1; TRBD1 matches at 7 bases. After removal of 6 bases from V and 1 base from J, the junction contained 5 bases not matched to a gene. There are 14 residues in the CDR3. CDR1 is KGHSH and CDR2 is LQKENI in the germline V gene. CDR3 sequence: CASSPGQPNTEAFF. The covered CDR3 bases are TGTGCCAGCTCCCCGGGACAGCCGAACACTGAA. The variable domain in full, with the rest retrieved from reference TRBV18 and TRBJ1-1, is NAGVMQNPRHLVRRRGQEARLRCSPMKGHSHVYWYRQLPEEGLKFMVYLQKENIIDESGMPKERFSAEFPKEGPSILRIQQVVRGDSAAYFCASSPGQPNTEAFFGQGTRLTVV.

Comments on this clone: The read ends 3 residues shy of where the CDR3 ends; the end is completed using the germline J gene. This chain uses TRBV19 with TRBJ1-1; TRBD1 might be the D (6 bases). CDR1 is LNHDA and CDR2 is SQIVND in the germline V gene (reference sequence). Trimming removed 5 bases from V and 0 bases from J, with 13 bases in between. This CDR3 is built from 15 residues. Incomplete CDR3 DNA: TGTGCCAGTAGTTCAAACAGGGTACTGAACACTGAA. It translates to CASSSNRVLNTE. The entire CDR3 protein reads CASSSNRVLNTEAFF. The variable domain in full, with the rest retrieved from reference TRBV19 and TRBJ1-1, is DGGITQSPKYLFRKEGQNVTLSCEQNLNHDAMYWYRQDPGQGLRLIYYSQIVNDFQKGDIAEGYSVSREKKESFPLTVTSAQKNPTAFYLCASSSNRVLNTEAFFGQGTRLTVV.

Of note for this clone: Read coverage stops 3 residues before the CDR3 terminus; the germline J gene supplies the remainder. The chain uses TRBV7-3 and TRBJ1-1, with 7 bases lining up with TRBD1. CDR1 SGHTA and CDR2 FQGTGA come from the germline V gene. Trimming took 0 bases from V and 0 from J; bases not matched to a gene: 13. This CDR3 has 19 amino acids. The part of the CDR3 DNA that was read is TGTGCCAGCAGCTTAACGAGGCGACTTGGGGACAGATTGAACACTGAA. It translates to CASSLTRRLGDRLNTE. From start to end, the CDR3 is CASSLTRRLGDRLNTEAFF.

As to this clone: Other DNA sequences within the sample encode an identical CDR3. The part of the CDR3 DNA that was read is TGCGCCAGCAGCTTGGGACAGGGACCAGTCTATGGC. This translates into CASSLGQGPVYG. The whole CDR3 region reads CASSLGQGPVYGYTF. The V call is TRBV5-1, the J call TRBJ1-2; 7 positions agree with TRBD1. The read is 3 residues too short to cover the CDR3 end, so that end is filled in from the germline J gene. The CDR3 runs to 15 residues. The V and J ends lost 0 bases and 4 bases, in that order; junction bases with no gene match: 6. The germline V gene encodes CDR1 SGHRS and CDR2 YFSETQ.

Worth noting for this clone: The read finishes 3 residues shy of the CDR3 end, and the germline J gene is used to complete it. V gene TRBV2 combines with J gene TRBJ2-3; TRBD1 agrees at 8 bases. The V gene end was trimmed by 7 bases and the J gene end by 2 bases; junction bases not matched to a gene: 5. This CDR3 contains 14 residues. Looked up from germline, CDR1 is SNHLY and CDR2 is FYNNEI. Incomplete CDR3 DNA: TGTGCCAGCATTAGGGGACAGGTCACAGATACG. It translates to CASIRGQVTDT. The complete CDR3 sequence is CASIRGQVTDTQYF. Based on the CDR3 plus reference TRBV2 and TRBJ2-3, the full variable domain is EPEVTQTPSHQVTQMGQEVILRCVPISNHLYFYWYRQILGQKVEFLVSFYNNEISEKSEIFDDQFSVERPDGSNFTLKIRSTKLEDSAMYFCASIRGQVTDTQYFGPGTRLTVL.

Points on this clone: The CDR3 end is not reached by the read, which stops 3 residues before it; the germline J gene fills it in. This chain connects TRBV5-1 to TRBJ2-4; 9 bases are a match to TRBD1. V was clipped by 4 bases and J by 8 bases; unmatched bases: 10. The CDR3 consists of 15 residues. From germline, CDR1 is SGHRS and CDR2 YFSETQ. CDR3 loop: CASSPVTWTGDIQYF. The sequenced CDR3 bases are TGCGCCAGCAGCCCCGTTACGTGGACAGGGGACATT.

CDR3 region: CASSLYSGSNQPQYF. The covered CDR3 bases are TGTGCCAGCAGCTTATATTCAGGGAGCAATCAGCCG. This chain joins TRBV7-2 and TRBJ2-3; TRBD1 or TRBD2 may be the D gene (5 bases each). With the read ending 3 residues before the CDR3 end, the germline J gene is used to fill in that end. Germline lookup yields CDR1 SGHTA and CDR2 FQGNSA. The CDR3 sequence is 15 residues long.

Remarks on this clone: The missing CDR3 end, 3 residues past where the read stops, is filled in from the germline J gene. V usage is TRBV14 and J usage is TRBJ2-7, with 7 positions matching TRBD2. The CDR3 runs to 16 residues. The V gene's germline CDR1 is SGHDN and CDR2 FVKESK. The ends lost 8 bases at V and 2 bases at J; junction bases unmatched: 15. CDR3 DNA, as far as it was read: TGTGCCAGCGGACCGGGGGGAGGGGCCGCTCCCTACGAG. Its translation: CASGPGGGAAPYE. The whole CDR3 reads CASGPGGGAAPYEQYF.

A note on this clone: The read ends 3 residues shy of where the CDR3 ends; the end is completed using the germline J gene. The chain uses TRBV19 and TRBJ1-5; D call uncertain. V lost 2 bases and J 0 bases, leaving 8 bases between the germline ends. The CDR3 is 15 amino acids. Germline CDR1 LNHDA, CDR2 SQIVND (reference sequence). CDR3 region: CASSIMSDSNQPQHF. CDR3 DNA (partial): TGTGCCAGTAGTATAATGTCAGATAGCAATCAGCCC.

In regard to this clone: Read data end 3 residues before the CDR3 end; the end is taken from the germline J gene. This chain joins TRBV11-2 and TRBJ2-7; D possibly corresponds to TRBD2 (6 bases). The V end was cut by 1 base, the J end by 3 bases, with 13 bases between. The CDR3 has 15 amino acids. Germline V lookup: CDR1 SGHAT, CDR2 FQNNGV. CDR3 DNA, as far as it was read: TGTGCCAGCAGCTTAGTAGGAGGGCGCAACTACGAG. Translating it yields CASSLVGGRNYE. The whole CDR3 region reads CASSLVGGRNYEQYF. Full variable domain (outside the CDR3, taken from reference TRBV11-2 and TRBJ2-7): EAGVAQSPRYKIIEKRQSVAFWCNPISGHATLYWYQQILGQGPKLLIQFQNNGVVDDSQLPKDRFSAERLKGVDSTLKIQPAKLEDSAVYLCASSLVGGRNYEQYFGPGTRLTVT.

For this clone: The read is 3 residues too short to cover the CDR3 end, so that end is filled in from the germline J gene. The chain is built from TRBV13 and TRBJ1-1; D uncertain. This CDR3 is built from 12 residues. CDR1 and CDR2 from the germline V gene are PRHDT and FYEKMQ (reference sequence). Partial CDR3 DNA: TGTGCCAGCAGCTTAAAGAAGGGCGAA. Amino acid sequence: CASSLKKGE. The complete CDR3 protein is CASSLKKGEAFF.

Comment on this clone: With the read ending 3 residues before the CDR3 end, the germline J gene is used to fill in that end. The V and J genes are TRBV7-3 and TRBJ2-2; 12 bases are shared with TRBD2. Germline assignment: CDR1 SGHTA and CDR2 FQGTGA. After removal of 5 bases from V and 5 bases from J, the junction contained 9 bases not matched to a gene. CDR3 size: 17 residues. This chain's CDR3 is CASSPRALAGGTGELFF. CDR3 bases read: TGTGCCAGCAGCCCTAGAGCACTAGCGGGAGGAACCGGGGAG.